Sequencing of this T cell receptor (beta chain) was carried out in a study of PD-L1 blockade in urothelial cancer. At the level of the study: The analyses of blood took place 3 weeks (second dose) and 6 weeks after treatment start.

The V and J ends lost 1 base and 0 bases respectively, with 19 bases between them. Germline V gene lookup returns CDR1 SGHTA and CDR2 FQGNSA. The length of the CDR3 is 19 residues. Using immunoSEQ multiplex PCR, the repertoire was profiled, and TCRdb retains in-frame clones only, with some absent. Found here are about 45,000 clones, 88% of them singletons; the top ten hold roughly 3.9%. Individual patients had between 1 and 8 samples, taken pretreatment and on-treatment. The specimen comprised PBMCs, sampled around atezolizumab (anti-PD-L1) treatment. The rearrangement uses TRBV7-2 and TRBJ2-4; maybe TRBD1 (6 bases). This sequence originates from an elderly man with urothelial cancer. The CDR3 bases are TGTGCCAGCAGCTTAGTAAGAGGGGGAGTCATCCAAGCCAAAAACATTCAGTACTTC. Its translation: CASSLVRGGVIQAKNIQYF.